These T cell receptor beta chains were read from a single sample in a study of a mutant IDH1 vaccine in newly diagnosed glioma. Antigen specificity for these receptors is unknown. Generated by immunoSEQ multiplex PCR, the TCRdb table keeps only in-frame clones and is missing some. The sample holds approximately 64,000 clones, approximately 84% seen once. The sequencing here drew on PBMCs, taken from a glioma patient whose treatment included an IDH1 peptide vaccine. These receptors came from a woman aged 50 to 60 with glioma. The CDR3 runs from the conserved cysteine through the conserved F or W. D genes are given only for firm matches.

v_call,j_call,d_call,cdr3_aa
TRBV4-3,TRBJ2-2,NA,CASSQDRSTGELFF
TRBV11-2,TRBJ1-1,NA,CASSVKNTEAFF
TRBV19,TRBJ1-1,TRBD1,CASPDRGTEAFF
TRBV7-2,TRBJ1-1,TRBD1,CASSGRQGMTEAFF
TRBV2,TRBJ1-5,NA,CASTLQQNQPQHF
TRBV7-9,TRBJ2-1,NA,CASTGHNSYNEQFF
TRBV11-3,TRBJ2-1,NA,CASSSGANEQFF
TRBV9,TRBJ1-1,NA,CASSEIGSNTEAFF
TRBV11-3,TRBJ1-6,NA,CASSLGAVRDSPLHF
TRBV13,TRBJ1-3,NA,CASSSGNSGNTIYF
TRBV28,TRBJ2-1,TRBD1,CASSFSGTGGYNEQFF
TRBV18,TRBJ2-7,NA,CASSPTGYTHEQYF
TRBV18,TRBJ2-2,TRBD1,CASSLRQGEFTGELFF
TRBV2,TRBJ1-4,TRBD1,CASREAGTGHKKLFF
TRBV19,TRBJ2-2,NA,CASSPLGRVNTGELFF
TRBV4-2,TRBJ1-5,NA,CASSQDPSGNQPQHF
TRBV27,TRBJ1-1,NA,CASSLYRHTEAFF
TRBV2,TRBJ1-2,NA,CASSDIDYGYTF
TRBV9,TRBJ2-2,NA,CASSERIPPGELFF
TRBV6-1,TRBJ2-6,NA,CASSAFHSGANVLTF
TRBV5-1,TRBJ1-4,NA,CASSLAGSVATNEKLFF
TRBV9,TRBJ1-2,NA,CASSVGDGYTF
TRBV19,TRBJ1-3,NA,CASSRRQSSGNTIYF
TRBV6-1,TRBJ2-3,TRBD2,CASSGLAGGQGPDTQYF
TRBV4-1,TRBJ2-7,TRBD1,CASSQEGTGVYEQYF
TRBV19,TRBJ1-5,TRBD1,CASSIIGAGGKGSNQPQHF
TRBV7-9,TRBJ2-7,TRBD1,CASSPTGANYEQYF
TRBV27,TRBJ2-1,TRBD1,CASSPRPGQGVNEQFF
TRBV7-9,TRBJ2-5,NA,CASRPAGGQETQYF